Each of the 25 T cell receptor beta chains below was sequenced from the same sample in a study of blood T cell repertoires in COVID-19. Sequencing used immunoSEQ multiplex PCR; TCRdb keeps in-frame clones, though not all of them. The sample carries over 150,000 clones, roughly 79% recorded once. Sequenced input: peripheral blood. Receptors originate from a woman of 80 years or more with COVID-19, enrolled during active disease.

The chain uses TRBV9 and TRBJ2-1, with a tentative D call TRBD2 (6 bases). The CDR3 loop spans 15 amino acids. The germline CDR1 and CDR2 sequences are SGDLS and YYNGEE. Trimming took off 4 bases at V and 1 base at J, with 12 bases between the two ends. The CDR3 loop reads CASSQSAGSYNEQFF. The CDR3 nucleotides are TGTGCCAGCAGCCAGTCCGCGGGGTCCTACAATGAGCAGTTCTTC.

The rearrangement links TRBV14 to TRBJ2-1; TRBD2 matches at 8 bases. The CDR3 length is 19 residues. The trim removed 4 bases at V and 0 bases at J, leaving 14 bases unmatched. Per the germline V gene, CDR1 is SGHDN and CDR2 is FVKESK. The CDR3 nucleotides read TGTGCCAGCAGCCCTCATCGGCTACTAGCGGCGAGCTCCTACAATGAGCAGTTCTTC. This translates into CASSPHRLLAASSYNEQFF. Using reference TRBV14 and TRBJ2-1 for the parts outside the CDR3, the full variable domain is EAGVTQFPSHSVIEKGQTVTLRCDPISGHDNLYWYRRVMGKEIKFLLHFVKESKQDESGMPNNRFLAERTGGTYSTLKVQPAELEDSGVYFCASSPHRLLAASSYNEQFFGPGTRLTVL.

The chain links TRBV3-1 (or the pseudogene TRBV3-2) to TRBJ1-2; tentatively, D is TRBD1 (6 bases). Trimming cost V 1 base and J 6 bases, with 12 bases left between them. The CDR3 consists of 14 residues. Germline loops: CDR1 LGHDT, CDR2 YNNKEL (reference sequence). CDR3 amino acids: CASSQVVQGHGYTF. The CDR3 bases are TGTGCCAGCAGCCAAGTGGTCCAGGGGCATGGCTACACCTTC.

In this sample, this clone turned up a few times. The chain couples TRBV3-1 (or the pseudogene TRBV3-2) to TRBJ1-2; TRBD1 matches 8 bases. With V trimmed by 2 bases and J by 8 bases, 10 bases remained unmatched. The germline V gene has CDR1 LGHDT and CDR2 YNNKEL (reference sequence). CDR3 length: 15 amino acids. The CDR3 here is CASSQSWQGAGGYTF. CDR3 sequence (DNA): TGTGCCAGCAGCCAATCCTGGCAGGGGGCAGGAGGCTACACCTTC.

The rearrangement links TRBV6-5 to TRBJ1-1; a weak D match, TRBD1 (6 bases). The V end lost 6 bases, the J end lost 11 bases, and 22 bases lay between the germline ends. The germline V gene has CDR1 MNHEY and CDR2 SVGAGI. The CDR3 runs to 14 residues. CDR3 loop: CASSLGPRGAGAFF. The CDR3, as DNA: TGTGCCAGCAGCCTAGGGCCCCGGGGGGCTGGCGCTTTCTTT.

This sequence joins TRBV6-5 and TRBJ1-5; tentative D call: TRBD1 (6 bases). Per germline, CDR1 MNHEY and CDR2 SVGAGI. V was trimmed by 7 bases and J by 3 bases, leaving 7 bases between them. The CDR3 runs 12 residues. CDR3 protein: CASNRVNQPQHF. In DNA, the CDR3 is TGTGCCAGCAACAGGGTCAATCAGCCCCAGCATTTT.

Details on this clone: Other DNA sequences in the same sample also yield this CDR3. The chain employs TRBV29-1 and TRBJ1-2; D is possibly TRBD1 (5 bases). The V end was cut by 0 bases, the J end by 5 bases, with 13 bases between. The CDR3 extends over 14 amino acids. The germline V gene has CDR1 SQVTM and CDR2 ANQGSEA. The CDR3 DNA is TGCAGCGTTGAAGAGGGGGGAGTAGGATATGGCTACACCTTC. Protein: CSVEEGGVGYGYTF.

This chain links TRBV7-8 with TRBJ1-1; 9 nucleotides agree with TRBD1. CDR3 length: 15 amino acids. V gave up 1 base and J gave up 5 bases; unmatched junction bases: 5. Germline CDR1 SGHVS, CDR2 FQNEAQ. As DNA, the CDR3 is TGTGCCAGCAGCTTAGAAGGACAGGGGAGAACTGAAGCTTTCTTT. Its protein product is CASSLEGQGRTEAFF.

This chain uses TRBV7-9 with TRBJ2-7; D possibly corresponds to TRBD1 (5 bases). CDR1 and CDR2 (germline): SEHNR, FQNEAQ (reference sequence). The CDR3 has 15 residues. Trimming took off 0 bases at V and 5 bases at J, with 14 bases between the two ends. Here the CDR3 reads CASSLAQGRFNEQYF. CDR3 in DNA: TGTGCCAGCAGCTTAGCGCAGGGCAGGTTCAACGAGCAGTACTTC.

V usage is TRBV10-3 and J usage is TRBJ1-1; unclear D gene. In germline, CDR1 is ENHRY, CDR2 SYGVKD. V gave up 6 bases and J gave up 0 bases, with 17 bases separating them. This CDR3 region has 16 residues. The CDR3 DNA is TGTGCCATCAGACGTAGCGATCACACGTTGAACACTGAAGCTTTCTTT. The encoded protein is CAIRRSDHTLNTEAFF.

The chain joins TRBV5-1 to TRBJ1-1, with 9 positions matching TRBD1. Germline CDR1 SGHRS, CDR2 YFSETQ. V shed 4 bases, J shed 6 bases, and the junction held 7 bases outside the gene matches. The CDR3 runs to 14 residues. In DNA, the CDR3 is TGCGCCAGCAGCACCGGGACAGGGAAGGCTGAAGCTTTCTTT. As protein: CASSTGTGKAEAFF.

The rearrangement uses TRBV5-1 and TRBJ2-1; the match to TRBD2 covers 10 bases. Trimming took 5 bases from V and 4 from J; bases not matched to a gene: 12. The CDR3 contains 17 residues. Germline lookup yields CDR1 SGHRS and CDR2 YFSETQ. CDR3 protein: CASRPAALAGVYNEQFF. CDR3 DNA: TGCGCCAGCAGACCGGCTGCCCTAGCGGGAGTGTACAATGAGCAGTTCTTC.

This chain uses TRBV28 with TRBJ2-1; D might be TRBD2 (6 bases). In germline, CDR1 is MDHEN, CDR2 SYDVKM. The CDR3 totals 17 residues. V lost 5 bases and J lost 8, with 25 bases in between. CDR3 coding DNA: TGTGCCAGCAGTCCCTTCATAATACGGGACTCGAGACATGAGCAGTTCTTC. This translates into CASSPFIIRDSRHEQFF.

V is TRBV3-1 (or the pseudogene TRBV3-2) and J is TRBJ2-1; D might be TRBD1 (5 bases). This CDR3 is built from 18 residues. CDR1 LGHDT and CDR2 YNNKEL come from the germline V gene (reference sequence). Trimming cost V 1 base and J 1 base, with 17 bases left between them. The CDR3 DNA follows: TGTGCCAGCAGCCAAGGGGGCACGCGGCAGTCTTCCTACAATGAGCAGTTCTTC. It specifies CASSQGGTRQSSYNEQFF.

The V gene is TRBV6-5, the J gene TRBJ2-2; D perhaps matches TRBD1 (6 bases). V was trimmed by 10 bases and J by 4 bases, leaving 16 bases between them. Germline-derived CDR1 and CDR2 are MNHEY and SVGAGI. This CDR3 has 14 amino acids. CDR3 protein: CATLTGRLTGELFF. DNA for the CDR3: TGTGCCACCCTGACAGGACGGCTCACCGGGGAGCTGTTTTTT.

CDR3 protein: CASSPPLAGEETQYF. In DNA form, the CDR3 reads TGTGCCAGCAGCCCCCCACTAGCGGGAGAGGAGACCCAGTACTTC. This chain links TRBV5-6 with TRBJ2-5; 11 bases line up with TRBD2. The V gene's germline CDR1 is SGHDT and CDR2 YYEEEE. CDR3 length equals 15 residues. V lost 4 bases to trimming and J lost 5 bases; unmatched junction nucleotides: 7.

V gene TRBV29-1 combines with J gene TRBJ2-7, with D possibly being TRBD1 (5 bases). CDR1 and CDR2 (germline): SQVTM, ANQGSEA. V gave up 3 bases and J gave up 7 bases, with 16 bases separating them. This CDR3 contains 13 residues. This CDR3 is CSVDQVGAGEQYF. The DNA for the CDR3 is TGCAGCGTTGATCAGGTTGGGGCAGGAGAGCAGTACTTC.

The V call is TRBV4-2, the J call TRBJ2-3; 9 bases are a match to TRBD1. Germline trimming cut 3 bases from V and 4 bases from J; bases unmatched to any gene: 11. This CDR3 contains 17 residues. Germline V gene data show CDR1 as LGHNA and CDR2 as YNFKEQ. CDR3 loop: CASSQGFRQGDPDTQYF. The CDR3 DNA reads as TGTGCCAGCAGCCAGGGTTTTAGACAGGGGGACCCAGATACGCAGTATTTT.

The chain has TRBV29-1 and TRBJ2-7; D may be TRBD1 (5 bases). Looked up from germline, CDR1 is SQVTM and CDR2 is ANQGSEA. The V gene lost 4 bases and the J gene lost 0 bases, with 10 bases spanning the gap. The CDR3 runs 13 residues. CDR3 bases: TGCAGCGTTGCACTGGACAACTCCTACGAGCAGTACTTC. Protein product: CSVALDNSYEQYF.

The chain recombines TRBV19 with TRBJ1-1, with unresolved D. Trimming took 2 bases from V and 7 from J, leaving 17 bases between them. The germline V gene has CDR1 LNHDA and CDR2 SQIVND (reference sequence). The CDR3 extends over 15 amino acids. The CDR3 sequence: CASSIQPQSGLEAFF. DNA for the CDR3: TGTGCCAGTAGTATACAGCCTCAAAGTGGGCTTGAAGCTTTCTTT.

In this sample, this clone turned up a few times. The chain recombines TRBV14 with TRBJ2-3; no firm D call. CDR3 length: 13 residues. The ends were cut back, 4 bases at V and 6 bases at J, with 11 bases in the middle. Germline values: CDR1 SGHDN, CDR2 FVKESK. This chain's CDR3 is CASSRGQRDTQYF. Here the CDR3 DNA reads TGTGCCAGCAGCCGAGGCCAGAGGGATACGCAGTATTTT.

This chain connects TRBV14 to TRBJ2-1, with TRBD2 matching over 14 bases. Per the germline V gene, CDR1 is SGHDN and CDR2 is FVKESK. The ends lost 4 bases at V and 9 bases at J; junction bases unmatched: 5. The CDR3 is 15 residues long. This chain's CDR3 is CASSPGLAGDGEQFF. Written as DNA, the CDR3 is TGTGCCAGCAGCCCGGGACTAGCGGGGGACGGTGAGCAGTTCTTC.

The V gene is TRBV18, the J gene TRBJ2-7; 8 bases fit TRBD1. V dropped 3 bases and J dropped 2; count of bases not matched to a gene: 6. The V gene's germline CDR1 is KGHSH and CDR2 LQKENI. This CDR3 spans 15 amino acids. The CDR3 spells CASSPRDRFTYEQYF. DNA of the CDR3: TGTGCCAGCTCACCCCGGGACAGGTTTACCTACGAGCAGTACTTC.

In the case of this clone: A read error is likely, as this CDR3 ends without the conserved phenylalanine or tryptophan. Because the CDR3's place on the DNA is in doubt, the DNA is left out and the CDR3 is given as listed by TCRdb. CDR3 sequence reads: CASSDLIYRGQIYP. The chain employs TRBV2 and TRBJ1-4; the D call TRBD1 from the table was never checked on the DNA. Counting both end residues, the CDR3 totals 14 amino acids. Germline V gene sequence: CDR1 SNHLY, CDR2 FYNNEI.

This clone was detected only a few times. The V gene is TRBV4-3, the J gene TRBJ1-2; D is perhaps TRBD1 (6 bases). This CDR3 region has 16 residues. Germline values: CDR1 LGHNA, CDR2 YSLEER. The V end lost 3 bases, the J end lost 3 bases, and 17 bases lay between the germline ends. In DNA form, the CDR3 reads TGCGCCAGCAGCCATTCGCAGGGGACCTACCACTATGGCTACACCTTC. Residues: CASSHSQGTYHYGYTF.